The rows below give T cell receptor beta chains drawn from one sample of a study of cytomegalovirus exposure and HLA in healthy donors. Sequenced by immunoSEQ multiplex PCR; TCRdb stores in-frame clones only, minus some. Counted here are some 110,000 clones, around 62% occurring once; the ten biggest clones make up nearly 9.5%. The sample comprised PBMCs. The origin of the receptors is a woman in her 40s in good health and CMV-seropositive. Both conserved end residues are part of each CDR3. D genes are given only for firm matches. Where a row states a size, it is once, few, many or the class of an expanded clone; other rows omit it.

CDR3nt,CDR3aa,j_gene,v_gene,d_gene,abundance
TGCGCCAGCAGTCCCCAAGAGGCGGGACAGGTGTTCATGAACACTGAAGCTTTCTTT,CASSPQEAGQVFMNTEAFF,TRBJ1-1,TRBV4-3,TRBD1,few
TGTGCCAGCTCTAGCGGGAGGGCCTACGAGCAGTACTTC,CASSSGRAYEQYF,TRBJ2-7,TRBV11-3,TRBD2,few
TGTGCCAGCAGCCGGGACATGAGCAATCAGCCCCAGCATTTT,CASSRDMSNQPQHF,TRBJ1-5,TRBV5-4,NA,NA
TGTGCCAGCAGTCGAAATAGGGGCTATGGCTACACCTTC,CASSRNRGYGYTF,TRBJ1-2,TRBV6-5,NA,NA
TGTGCCAGCACTATATTTACTAGTGCCCATGAGCAGTTCTTC,CASTIFTSAHEQFF,TRBJ2-1,TRBV7-9,NA,NA
TGTGCCAGCAGGTCCCACAGGACTAGCGGCACCTACGAGCAGTACTTC,CASRSHRTSGTYEQYF,TRBJ2-7,TRBV6-6,TRBD2,NA
TGTGCCAGCAGCCCGGGACTAGCCCCTCGGGAGCAGTACTTC,CASSPGLAPREQYF,TRBJ2-5,TRBV2,TRBD2,NA
TGTGCCAGCAGCGGGAGCAGGACCGGGGAGCTGTTTTTT,CASSGSRTGELFF,TRBJ2-2,TRBV7-8,NA,NA
TGTGCCAGTAGTATAGCTTATGGGACAGAACTCTCTGGGGCCAACGTCCTGACTTTC,CASSIAYGTELSGANVLTF,TRBJ2-6,TRBV19,TRBD1,NA
TGTGCCAGCTCACCAGCCGGGACACGAAATCAGCCCCAGCATTTT,CASSPAGTRNQPQHF,TRBJ1-5,TRBV18,NA,NA